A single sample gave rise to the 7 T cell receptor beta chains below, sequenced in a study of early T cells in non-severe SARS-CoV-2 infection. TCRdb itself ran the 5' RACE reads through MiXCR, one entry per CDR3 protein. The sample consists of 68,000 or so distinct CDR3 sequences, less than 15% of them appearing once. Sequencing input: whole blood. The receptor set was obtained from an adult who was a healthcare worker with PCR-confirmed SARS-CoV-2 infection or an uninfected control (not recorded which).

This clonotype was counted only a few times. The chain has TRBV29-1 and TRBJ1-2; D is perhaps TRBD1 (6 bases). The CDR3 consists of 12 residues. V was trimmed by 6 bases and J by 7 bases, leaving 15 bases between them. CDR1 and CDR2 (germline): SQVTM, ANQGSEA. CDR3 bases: TGCAGCGTCCTGACAGGTTTGGCTGGCTACACCTTC. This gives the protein CSVLTGLAGYTF. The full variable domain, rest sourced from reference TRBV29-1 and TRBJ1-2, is SAVISQKPSRDICQRGTSLTIQCQVDSQVTMMFWYRQQPGQSLTLIATANQGSEATYESGFVIDKFPISRPNLTFSTLTVSNMSPEDSSIYLCSVLTGLAGYTFGSGTRLTVV.

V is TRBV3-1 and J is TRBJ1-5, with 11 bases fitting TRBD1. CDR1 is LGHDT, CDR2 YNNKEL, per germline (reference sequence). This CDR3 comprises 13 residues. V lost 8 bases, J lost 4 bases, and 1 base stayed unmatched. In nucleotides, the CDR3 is TGTGCCAGCGGACAGGGGGCGAATCAGCCCCAGCATTTT. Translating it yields CASGQGANQPQHF. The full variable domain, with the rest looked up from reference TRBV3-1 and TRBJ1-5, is DTAVSQTPKYLVTQMGNDKSIKCEQNLGHDTMYWYKQDSKKFLKIMFSYNNKELIINETVPNRFSPKSPDKAHLNLHINSLELGDSAVYFCASGQGANQPQHFGDGTRLSIL.

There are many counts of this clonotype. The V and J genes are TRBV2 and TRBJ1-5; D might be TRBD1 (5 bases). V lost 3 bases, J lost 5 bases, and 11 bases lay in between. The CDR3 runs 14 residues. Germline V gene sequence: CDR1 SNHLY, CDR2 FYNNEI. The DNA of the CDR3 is TGTGCCAGCAGTGATGGGCAGGGCTATCAGCCCCAGCATTTT. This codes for CASSDGQGYQPQHF.

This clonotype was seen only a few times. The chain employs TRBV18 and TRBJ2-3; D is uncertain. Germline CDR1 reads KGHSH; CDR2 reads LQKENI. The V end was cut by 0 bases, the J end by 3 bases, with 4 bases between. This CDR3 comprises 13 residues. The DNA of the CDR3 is TGTGCCAGCTCACCACCTGGGACAGATACGCAGTATTTT. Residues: CASSPPGTDTQYF.

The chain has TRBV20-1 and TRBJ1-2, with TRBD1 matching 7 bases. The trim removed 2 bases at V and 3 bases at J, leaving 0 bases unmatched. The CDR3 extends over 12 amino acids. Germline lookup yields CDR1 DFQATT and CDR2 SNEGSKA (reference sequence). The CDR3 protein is CSARQGDYGYTF. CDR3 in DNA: TGCAGTGCTAGACAGGGGGACTATGGCTACACCTTC.

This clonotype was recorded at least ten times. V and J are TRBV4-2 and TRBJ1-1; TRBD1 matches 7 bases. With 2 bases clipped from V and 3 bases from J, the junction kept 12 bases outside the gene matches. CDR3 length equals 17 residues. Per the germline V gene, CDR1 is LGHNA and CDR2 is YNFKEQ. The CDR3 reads CASSQSEQGTWDTEAFF. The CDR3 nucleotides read TGTGCCAGCAGCCAATCCGAACAGGGGACGTGGGACACTGAAGCTTTCTTT.

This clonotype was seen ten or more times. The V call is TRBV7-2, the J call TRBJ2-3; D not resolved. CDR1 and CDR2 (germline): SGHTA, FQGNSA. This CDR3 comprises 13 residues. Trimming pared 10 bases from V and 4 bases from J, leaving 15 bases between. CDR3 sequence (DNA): TGTGCCACCTCGTTCGCCTACGCAGATACGCAGTATTTT. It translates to CATSFAYADTQYF.